This is a list of T cell receptor beta chains from one sample in a study of shared clonotypes between healthy human individuals. Data came from immunoSEQ multiplex PCR; TCRdb stores just in-frame clones and leaves some out. The table includes roughly 2.2 million clones, 85% to 95% detected once. The specimen sequenced was naive CD4+ T cells from PBMCs. These receptors came from a man aged 18 to 35 in good health. Some clones in this sample may be carry-over from other donors' samples. The CDR3 runs from the conserved cysteine through the conserved F or W. Each record gives: V gene, D gene, clone size, CDR3 length, J gene, CDR3 DNA, CDR3 protein. D genes are given only for firm matches. Rows may omit the clone size; those that give it use once, few, many or a size class.

TRBV6-1	NA	NA	13	TRBJ1-2	TGTGCCAGCATTGACCCCGGGTTATATGGCTACACCTTC	CASIDPGLYGYTF
TRBV5-1	TRBD1	NA	13	TRBJ2-3	TGCGCCACCAACGGACAGGGCACAGATACGCAGTATTTT	CATNGQGTDTQYF
TRBV28	NA	NA	14	TRBJ1-6	TGTGCCAGCGCCAAGGGGATATACAATTCACCCCTCCACTTT	CASAKGIYNSPLHF
TRBV28	NA	NA	12	TRBJ2-3	TGTGCCAGCAGACAGGTCGGGGATACGCAGTATTTT	CASRQVGDTQYF
TRBV30	NA	NA	13	TRBJ1-4	TGTGCCTGGAGGGGGTCGGCTAATGAAAAACTGTTTTTT	CAWRGSANEKLFF
TRBV10-3	NA	NA	14	TRBJ2-1	TGTGCCATCATGTGGACTGTCACCTACAATGAGCAGTTCTTC	CAIMWTVTYNEQFF
TRBV30	TRBD1	NA	17	TRBJ1-5	TGTGCCTGGAGTGTACTGGGGGGACAGGATTTAGGTCAGCCCCAGCATTTT	CAWSVLGGQDLGQPQHF
TRBV4-1	NA	NA	16	TRBJ1-5	TGCGCCAGCAGCCAAAGATGGCAACTTAGCAATCAGCCCCAGCATTTT	CASSQRWQLSNQPQHF
TRBV5-1	TRBD1	NA	16	TRBJ1-2	TGCGCCAGCAGGGTCCAGGGGGCGCGTTCTTGGAATGGCTACACCTTC	CASRVQGARSWNGYTF
TRBV7-9	TRBD1	NA	14	TRBJ2-1	TGTGCCAGCAGCTTAGGACAGGGGGTTAATGAGCAGTTCTTC	CASSLGQGVNEQFF
TRBV5-1	NA	NA	15	TRBJ2-3	TGCGCCAGCAGCTCCACCGGGACTGGCGCAGATACGCAGTATTTT	CASSSTGTGADTQYF
TRBV7-2	NA	once	14	TRBJ1-1	TGTGCCAGCATGCGTAGGACAGCTGGGGCTGAAGCTTTCTTT	CASMRRTAGAEAFF
TRBV23-1	NA	NA	16	TRBJ1-2	TGCGCCAGCAGTCAATCGCGGCCTGGGGGAGCCTATGGCTACACCTTC	CASSQSRPGGAYGYTF
TRBV29-1	NA	NA	12	TRBJ1-2	TGCAGCGTTGAAGAGTGGGGCTATGGCTACACCTTC	CSVEEWGYGYTF
TRBV7-2	NA	few	13	TRBJ1-1	TGTGCCAGCAGCCTGGACCTGAACACTGAAGCTTTCTTT	CASSLDLNTEAFF
TRBV5-1	NA	NA	16	TRBJ2-6	TGCGCCAGCAGCCCTTTGGCGGCCTCTGGGGCCAACGTCCTGACTTTC	CASSPLAASGANVLTF
TRBV28	TRBD1	once	14	TRBJ1-4	TGTGCCAGCAACGGGAGGGGGCGTTCTGAAAAACTGTTTTTT	CASNGRGRSEKLFF
TRBV9	TRBD1	NA	15	TRBJ2-3	TGTGCCAGCAGCGCAACAGGGGGGATCACAGATACGCAGTATTTT	CASSATGGITDTQYF
TRBV5-1	TRBD2	NA	15	TRBJ2-1	TGCGCCAGCAGCCTCGGGACTAGCGGGAAGAATGAGCAGTTCTTC	CASSLGTSGKNEQFF
TRBV14	NA	NA	14	TRBJ1-2	TGTGCCAGCAGCCAGAGGACCTTGAACTATGGCTACACCTTC	CASSQRTLNYGYTF
TRBV28	TRBD1	NA	17	TRBJ1-5	TGTGCCAGCAGTACGCCGGGGAGGGGGCTTGGCAATCAGCCCCAGCATTTT	CASSTPGRGLGNQPQHF
TRBV2	NA	NA	15	TRBJ1-2	TGTGCCAGCAGTCCCATCCCTTGGGGTGGCTATGGCTACACCTTC	CASSPIPWGGYGYTF
TRBV7-3	TRBD1	NA	16	TRBJ2-7	TGTGCCAGCAGCCCCCGGACAGGGTCAATTTCCTACGAGCAGTACTTC	CASSPRTGSISYEQYF
TRBV28	NA	NA	15	TRBJ1-5	TGTGCCAGCAGTTTAACGGGGGCCCGCAATCAGCCCCAGCATTTT	CASSLTGARNQPQHF
TRBV25-1	NA	NA	13	TRBJ2-5	TGTGCCAGCAGTCCGTACGAAAGGCAGACCCAGTACTTC	CASSPYERQTQYF
TRBV9	NA	NA	12	TRBJ2-3	TGTGCCAGCAGCGGTACCACAGATACGCAGTATTTT	CASSGTTDTQYF
TRBV29-1	TRBD1	NA	13	TRBJ2-5	TGCAGCGTTGAGGGGACAGGGTGGGAGACCCAGTACTTC	CSVEGTGWETQYF
TRBV11-3	NA	NA	13	TRBJ2-1	TGTGCCAGCAGCCAAGGGGCCACCGATGAGCAGTTCTTC	CASSQGATDEQFF
TRBV25-1	NA	NA	13	TRBJ2-7	TGTGCCAGCAGTGCAGAACTTCCAGGCGAGCAGTACTTC	CASSAELPGEQYF
TRBV28	NA	once	17	TRBJ1-3	TGTGCCAGCAGTTTATATATGCGGGGGAGCTCTGGAAACACCATATATTTT	CASSLYMRGSSGNTIYF
TRBV9	TRBD1	NA	21	TRBJ1-2	TGTGCCAGCAGCACCTCACTAAGATCTGGACAGGGGGTGGGTGATAACTATGGCTACACCTTC	CASSTSLRSGQGVGDNYGYTF
TRBV7-6	NA	NA	16	TRBJ2-5	TGTGCCAGCAGCTTAGGTCGGGGCGGTAGACAAGAGACCCAGTACTTC	CASSLGRGGRQETQYF
TRBV5-4	TRBD2	NA	15	TRBJ2-7	TGTGCCAGCAGCCATGGGGTCCCGGGGGGATACGAGCAGTACTTC	CASSHGVPGGYEQYF
TRBV7-9	NA	NA	14	TRBJ2-1	TGTGCCAGCAACGCCTTTAGCTCCTACAATGAGCAGTTCTTC	CASNAFSSYNEQFF
TRBV27	TRBD1	NA	16	TRBJ2-2	TGTGCCAGCAGTTTCTGGGACAGGATGAACACCGGGGAGCTGTTTTTT	CASSFWDRMNTGELFF
TRBV7-2	NA	NA	13	TRBJ2-7	TGTGCCAGCAGCTTAGGAGCCTCCTACGAGCAGTACTTC	CASSLGASYEQYF
TRBV7-2	NA	NA	15	TRBJ2-1	TGTGCCAGCAGCTTAACGAGTACAGGGAACGATGAGCAGTTCTTC	CASSLTSTGNDEQFF
TRBV5-1	NA	NA	14	TRBJ1-4	TGCGCCAGCAGCTCCGGTATGTCAGGTGAAAAACTGTTTTTT	CASSSGMSGEKLFF
TRBV6-6	TRBD2	once	16	TRBJ2-3	TGTGCCAGCAGACGCGATCGAGGGAGCGGGGCGGGGACGCAGTATTTT	CASRRDRGSGAGTQYF
TRBV5-4	NA	NA	14	TRBJ1-1	TGTGCCAGCAGGACGGGACGGATGAACACTGAAGCTTTCTTT	CASRTGRMNTEAFF
TRBV6-1	NA	NA	15	TRBJ2-1	TGTGCCAGCAGTGGGCGACGGGAGCGTGCCAATGAGCAGTTCTTC	CASSGRRERANEQFF
TRBV18	NA	NA	13	TRBJ2-3	TGTGCCAGCTCACCACGGTGGGCAGATACGCAGTATTTT	CASSPRWADTQYF